The next 20 T cell receptor beta chains were all read from a single sample in a study of identical twins. One entry per CDR3 protein, called by TCRdb with MiXCR from the 5' RACE reads. The repertoire holds hundreds of thousands of distinct CDR3 sequences, roughly 8.6% seen once, with about 2.1% in the top ten. These data also formed part of another study, on yellow fever vaccine responses in identical twins.

Sequenced: memory (CD45RO+) T cells sorted from blood. These receptors were obtained from a woman under 30 in good health.

This clonotype was counted a few times. This chain links TRBV3-1 with TRBJ1-1; 8 positions match TRBD1. Germline V gene data show CDR1 as LGHDT and CDR2 as YNNKEL (reference sequence). This CDR3 is built from 13 residues. J gave up 6 bases and V 4 bases, and 4 bases lay outside the gene matches. The CDR3, as DNA: TGTGCCAGCAGCCGACAGGGGTCTGCTGAAGCTTTCTTT. This codes for CASSRQGSAEAFF.

Many counts were recorded for this clonotype. The V gene is TRBV20-1, the J gene TRBJ2-7; D possibly matches TRBD1 or TRBD2 (5 bases each). The CDR3 sequence is 15 residues long. The V gene's germline CDR1 is DFQATT and CDR2 SNEGSKA (reference sequence). V lost 5 bases and J 6 bases, leaving 23 bases between the germline ends. CDR3 sequence (DNA): TGCAGTGCTTTAGGGGAGCATCTCCAGATGGGCGAGCAGTACTTC. Its translation: CSALGEHLQMGEQYF.

The genes are TRBV3-1 and TRBJ2-4; TRBD1 might be the D (5 bases). The CDR3 spans 19 residues. Germline assignment: CDR1 LGHDT and CDR2 YNNKEL (reference sequence). Trimming took 1 base from V and 0 from J, leaving 19 bases between them. CDR3: CASSQGIRANPKAKNIQYF. As DNA, the CDR3 is TGTGCCAGCAGCCAAGGAATCAGGGCAAACCCCAAAGCCAAAAACATTCAGTACTTC.

The rearrangement uses TRBV19 and TRBJ2-2; possibly TRBD1 for D (6 bases). Germline lookup yields CDR1 LNHDA and CDR2 SQIVND (reference sequence). This CDR3 is built from 16 residues. Trimming stripped 3 bases from V and 3 bases from J, with 14 bases between. The CDR3 DNA reads as TGTGCCAGTAGTATCCCAGGCACAGGGCACACCGGGGAGCTGTTTTTT. It translates to CASSIPGTGHTGELFF.

A word on this clonotype: With a much larger clone just one base away, this may be a read error. Because the CDR3 is missing its conserved closing phenylalanine or tryptophan, this is likely a read error. The V call is TRBV6-1, the J call TRBJ2-1; no clear D. Germline V gene data show CDR1 as MNHNS and CDR2 as SASEGT. This CDR3 region has 12 residues. V was trimmed by 8 bases and J by 1 base, leaving 6 bases between them. The CDR3 region has the DNA TGTGCCAGCGGGGAATCCTACAATGAGCAGTTCATC. It codes for CASGESYNEQFI.

V gene TRBV12-3 or TRBV12-4 combines with J gene TRBJ1-4; tentative D call: TRBD1 (6 bases). The CDR3 extends over 13 amino acids. The V and J ends lost 7 bases and 4 bases respectively, with 10 bases between them. The CDR3 region has the DNA TGTGCCAGCATAGGGGACAATAATGAAAAACTGTTTTTT. As protein: CASIGDNNEKLFF.

This clonotype was seen more than once but under ten times. V is TRBV3-1 and J is TRBJ2-3, with 11 nucleotides matching TRBD2. The CDR3 contains 15 residues. V shed 4 bases, J shed 4 bases, and the junction held 4 bases outside the gene matches. Germline V gene sequence: CDR1 LGHDT, CDR2 YNNKEL (reference sequence). CDR3 DNA: TGTGCCAGCAGCCGTAGCGGGGGGGTTGCAGATACGCAGTATTTT. Translating gives CASSRSGGVADTQYF.

A few counts support this clonotype. The genes are TRBV28 and TRBJ2-5, with TRBD1 matching 7 bases. V lost 10 bases and J lost 1; bases outside the gene matches: 9. This CDR3 is built from 14 residues. Germline CDR1 and CDR2: MDHEN and SYDVKM. Here the CDR3 DNA reads TGTGCCACCCTTCGAGACAGGGCCCAAGAGACCCAGTACTTC. As protein: CATLRDRAQETQYF.

This clonotype was observed many times. J is TRBJ2-5 and V is TRBV5-1; a weak D match, TRBD1 (6 bases). This CDR3 has 15 amino acids. Germline CDR1 and CDR2: SGHRS and YFSETQ. V lost 0 bases and J lost 2, with 11 bases in between. CDR3 region: CASSLASTGQETQYF. The CDR3 DNA reads TGCGCCAGCAGCTTGGCCTCGACAGGACAAGAGACCCAGTACTTC.

The chain has TRBV9 and TRBJ1-3, with no clear D. Germline CDR1 SGDLS, CDR2 YYNGEE. Trimming pared 1 base from V and 2 bases from J, leaving 7 bases between. CDR3 length equals 14 residues. The DNA of the CDR3 is TGTGCCAGCAGCGTATGGGGTGCTGGAAACACCATATATTTT. Amino acids: CASSVWGAGNTIYF.

A few counts support this clonotype. The V and J genes are TRBV15 and TRBJ2-3; TRBD2 matches at 9 bases. This CDR3 comprises 19 residues. The J segment lost 10 bases and the V segment lost 0 bases, leaving 20 bases of the junction unmatched. Germline-derived CDR1 and CDR2 are LNHNV and YYDKDF (reference sequence). The CDR3 is CATSRDAFGSGSPFFPQYF. CDR3 DNA: TGTGCCACCAGCAGAGATGCTTTTGGTAGCGGGAGCCCCTTTTTCCCGCAGTATTTT.

Here the CDR3 reads CSVVTPMNTEAFF. The CDR3 bases are TGCAGCGTTGTAACACCAATGAACACTGAAGCTTTCTTT. The chain combines TRBV29-1 with TRBJ1-1; D unclear. The CDR3 length is 13 residues. Trimming cost V 4 bases and J 0 bases, with 9 bases left between them. Looked up from germline, CDR1 is SQVTM and CDR2 is ANQGSEA. Supplemented by reference TRBV29-1 and TRBJ1-1, the full variable domain reads SAVISQKPSRDICQRGTSLTIQCQVDSQVTMMFWYRQQPGQSLTLIATANQGSEATYESGFVIDKFPISRPNLTFSTLTVSNMSPEDSSIYLCSVVTPMNTEAFFGQGTRLTVV.

This clonotype was seen ten or more times. The V gene is TRBV3-1, the J gene TRBJ2-3; 11 positions agree with TRBD2. CDR1 LGHDT and CDR2 YNNKEL come from the germline V gene (reference sequence). The CDR3 length is 20 residues. V trimming: 1 base; J trimming: 1 base; junction bases outside the gene matches: 13. DNA for the CDR3: TGTGCCAGCAGCCAAGGGGTACTAGCGGGGGCCCTTTTGGGCACAGATACGCAGTATTTT. Protein product: CASSQGVLAGALLGTDTQYF.

This sequence joins TRBV12-3 or TRBV12-4 and TRBJ2-2, with TRBD2 as a possible D gene (5 bases). The germline V and J ends were trimmed by 8 bases and 4 bases, with 29 bases remaining between them. The CDR3 has 19 amino acids. The CDR3 DNA is TGTGCCAGCTGCTTCAGACCCAGGTTGAGGGAACAGAGCACCGGGGAGCTGTTTTTT. This translates into CASCFRPRLREQSTGELFF.

This clonotype was seen only a few times. V and J are TRBV7-6 and TRBJ2-3; 12 bases map to TRBD1. The CDR3 length is 20 residues. With V trimmed by 8 bases and J by 6 bases, 24 bases remained unmatched. Germline CDR1 and CDR2: SGHVS and FNYEAQ. CDR3 sequence reads: CASDLVPGQGALSFRDTQYF. CDR3 bases: TGTGCCAGCGACCTAGTACCGGGACAGGGGGCTCTCAGTTTTCGCGATACGCAGTATTTT.

At least ten counts were recorded for this clonotype. The genes are TRBV29-1 and TRBJ2-2, with 12 bases fitting TRBD1. Germline V gene data show CDR1 as SQVTM and CDR2 as ANQGSEA. V shed 7 bases and J 6 bases; nucleotides not matched to a gene: 9. The CDR3 is 15 amino acids. The CDR3 DNA reads TGCAGCGCTACCGGGACAGGGGGCTTCGCCGGGGAGCTGTTTTTT. Its translation is CSATGTGGFAGELFF.

In its sample, this clonotype was seen a few times. This sequence joins TRBV25-1 and TRBJ1-4, with 9 positions matching TRBD1. The CDR3 extends over 15 amino acids. The V gene's germline CDR1 is MGHDK and CDR2 SYGVNS. V dropped 5 bases and J dropped 7; count of bases not matched to a gene: 8. CDR3 protein: CASSTSGTGSEKLFF. CDR3 nucleotide sequence: TGTGCCAGCAGTACTTCCGGGACAGGGAGTGAAAAACTGTTTTTT.

This clonotype was seen more than once but under ten times. This chain uses TRBV20-1 with TRBJ2-1; the D gene is possibly TRBD1 (6 bases). V lost 6 bases and J 4 bases, leaving 31 bases between the germline ends. Germline lookup yields CDR1 DFQATT and CDR2 SNEGSKA (reference sequence). The CDR3 covers 19 residues. In DNA form, the CDR3 reads TGCAGTGCCCGACTCTGGCGCAGACTACGGGACACCAATTACAATGAGCAGTTCTTC. It yields the protein CSARLWRRLRDTNYNEQFF.

This clonotype occurred many times. The CDR3 DNA follows: TGTGCCATCAGTGAGTCGGGACTAGCGGGGGGAAACACCGGGGAGCTGTTTTTT. It codes for CAISESGLAGGNTGELFF. The chain carries TRBV10-3 and TRBJ2-2; 15 positions match TRBD2. There are 18 residues in the CDR3. Germline trimming cut 0 bases from V and 2 bases from J; bases unmatched to any gene: 1. CDR1 is ENHRY and CDR2 is SYGVKD in the germline V gene.

The gene calls are TRBV24-1 and TRBJ2-5; D is unclear. The CDR3 has 15 residues. CDR1 and CDR2 from the germline V gene are KGHDR and SFDVKD. The V gene lost 6 bases and the J gene lost 1 base, with 14 bases spanning the gap. DNA of the CDR3: TGTGCCACCAGTCGAGCCACGAAAGCCCAAGAGACCCAGTACTTC. As protein: CATSRATKAQETQYF.